This TCR beta chain was found in a study of OX40 agonist ivuxolimab in advanced cancers. Germline V CDR1 and CDR2: SGHTA, FQGTGA. The CDR3 loop spans 14 amino acids. Trimming left V 0 bases short and J 8 bases short, with 13 bases between. Profiling relied on immunoSEQ multiplex PCR, and the TCRdb table lists in-frame clones only, not all of them. Seen here are roughly 100,000 clones, about 85% observed once, and the top ten hold 3.5% to 4%. This chain connects TRBV7-3 to TRBJ1-1, with D possibly being TRBD1 (5 bases). The sequence derives from an adult with an advanced solid tumor such as melanoma, head and neck, liver or kidney cancer. Sequencing was performed on CD4+ or CD8+ T cells sorted from blood, taken in a trial of the OX40 agonist ivuxolimab. For the CDR3, the DNA is TGTGCCAGCAGCTTAACTGGACCCGGGACCGAAGCTTTCTTT. This translates into CASSLTGPGTEAFF.